This T cell receptor beta chain was sequenced for a study of blood T cells in healthy people across ages. General observations from the study: Long-lived and aged donors differed, with more naive CD4+ cells and higher diversity in the long-lived.

The second PCR ran roughly 6 to 12 cycles with a sample-barcoded 5' primer and J-beta primers. Each of the samples gave a minimum of 3 million paired-end reads that contained CDR3. Each CDR3 protein gets one entry after TCRdb re-called the 5' RACE reads with MiXCR. The sample lists more than 1,400,000 distinct CDR3 sequences, around 42% occurring once. About this clonotype: Its specificity is unknown.

Staff drew about 10 milliliters of peripheral blood from each donor. Isolation recovered at least 6.5 million PBMCs from every sample. The receptor's source is a woman under 30 in good health. The sequencing input was blood.

Here the CDR3 DNA reads TGTGCCGCCGCCCCGACAGGCTCCTACAATGAGCAGTTCTTC. Protein sequence: CAAAPTGSYNEQFF. The chain links TRBV10-3 to TRBJ2-1, with TRBD1 as a possible D gene (6 bases). The germline V and J ends were trimmed by 11 bases and 0 bases, with 14 bases remaining between them. The CDR3 covers 14 residues. CDR1 is ENHRY and CDR2 is SYGVKD in the germline V gene.